The 10 T cell receptor beta chains below all came from one sample that was sequenced in a study of cytomegalovirus exposure and HLA in healthy donors (TCRdb year 2017). Libraries were constructed by the immunoSEQ multiplex PCR assay. A mixture of 60 forward primers for TCR Vbeta segments and 13 reverse primers for TCR Jbeta segments was used in the multiplex PCR. Here the immuneACCESS table is served through TCRdb, limited to in-frame sequences with V and J called. Missing clones are a known gap in these copies; in checked studies unresolved V genes cover under half, and the rest lacks a known reason. In this sample the table shows approximately 120,000 clones, approximately 80% of which occur a single time. 10% to 15% of the sample lies in the top ten. Sequenced: PBMCs. The origin of the receptors is a woman aged 40-49 years in good health and CMV-seropositive.

The chain links TRBV2 to TRBJ2-3, with 12 bases that match TRBD2. The ends lost 6 bases at V and 2 bases at J; junction bases unmatched: 6. From germline, CDR1 is SNHLY and CDR2 FYNNEI. There are 16 residues in the CDR3. For the CDR3, the DNA is TGTGCCAGCAGGGGAGGACTAGCGGGGTACACAGATACGCAGTATTTT. Translating gives CASRGGLAGYTDTQYF.

This chain uses TRBV13 with TRBJ2-1, with TRBD2 identical over 11 bases. The germline V gene encodes CDR1 PRHDT and CDR2 FYEKMQ (reference sequence). CDR3 size: 18 residues. V shed 6 bases, J shed 2 bases, and the junction held 12 bases outside the gene matches. The CDR3 region is CASSPLGLAGGPYNEQFF. The CDR3 nucleotides are TGTGCCAGCAGTCCCCTTGGGCTAGCGGGAGGACCCTACAATGAGCAGTTCTTC.

The J gene is TRBJ2-5, the V gene TRBV28; TRBD2 agrees at 7 bases. Germline loops: CDR1 MDHEN, CDR2 SYDVKM. J gave up 5 bases and V 7 bases, and 4 bases lay outside the gene matches. This CDR3 comprises 12 residues. The CDR3 region has the DNA TGTGCCAGCAATCAGGGAGGGGAGACCCAGTACTTC. Translated, it gives CASNQGGETQYF.

The rearrangement links TRBV2 to TRBJ1-2; the match to TRBD1 covers 9 bases. This CDR3 spans 14 amino acids. V lost 6 bases to trimming and J lost 4 bases; unmatched junction nucleotides: 6. Germline values: CDR1 SNHLY, CDR2 FYNNEI. In DNA form, the CDR3 reads TGTGCCAGCAGCCTACAGGGGGCAGGCTATGGCTACACCTTC. This codes for CASSLQGAGYGYTF.

The chain carries TRBV18 and TRBJ2-7; D call uncertain. The CDR3 runs to 14 residues. Trimming removed 3 bases at V and 7 bases at J, with 16 bases between. Germline CDR1 and CDR2: KGHSH and LQKENI. CDR3 residues: CASSPITGGSEQYF. In DNA form, the CDR3 reads TGTGCCAGCTCACCCATAACCGGCGGATCAGAGCAGTACTTC.

J is TRBJ2-7 and V is TRBV27; 9 positions agree with TRBD2. This CDR3 is built from 13 residues. Germline CDR1 MNHEY, CDR2 SMNVEV (reference sequence). The V and J ends lost 5 bases and 3 bases, in that order; junction bases with no gene match: 2. The CDR3 reads CASSRAGGYEQYF. The DNA for the CDR3 is TGTGCCAGCAGTCGAGCGGGAGGCTACGAGCAGTACTTC.

V and J are TRBV29-1 and TRBJ2-3; 13 bases line up with TRBD2. Trimming removed 8 bases from V and 2 bases from J; junction bases left unmatched: 7. Germline assignment: CDR1 SQVTM and CDR2 ANQGSEA. The CDR3 is 15 amino acids. The CDR3 region has the DNA TGCAGCACCGGACTAGCGGGAGTTGTCACAGATACGCAGTATTTT. Its translation: CSTGLAGVVTDTQYF.

V usage is TRBV6-1 and J usage is TRBJ2-1, with D hard to call. The CDR3 is 12 amino acids. V lost 6 bases and J lost 4, with 7 bases in between. Germline-derived CDR1 and CDR2 are MNHNS and SASEGT. The CDR3 reads CASSGFYNEQFF. The CDR3 DNA reads TGTGCCAGCAGCGGTTTTTACAATGAGCAGTTCTTC.

The chain recombines TRBV21-1 with TRBJ1-4. TRBV21-1 is designated a pseudogene. The CDR3 consists of 16 residues. In DNA, the CDR3 is TGTGCCAGCAGCAAACAAATGCCGAGTCGTAATGAAAAACTGTTTTTT. Its translation is CASSKQMPSRNEKLFF.

The gene calls are TRBV7-9 and TRBJ1-5, with TRBD1 identical over 9 bases. Looked up from germline, CDR1 is SEHNR and CDR2 is FQNEAQ (reference sequence). The CDR3 contains 14 residues. The junction had 3 bases not matched to a gene; V was cut back by 5 bases and J by 4 bases. The CDR3 loop is CASSATGGNQPQHF. CDR3 sequence (DNA): TGTGCCAGCAGCGCGACAGGGGGTAATCAGCCCCAGCATTTT.